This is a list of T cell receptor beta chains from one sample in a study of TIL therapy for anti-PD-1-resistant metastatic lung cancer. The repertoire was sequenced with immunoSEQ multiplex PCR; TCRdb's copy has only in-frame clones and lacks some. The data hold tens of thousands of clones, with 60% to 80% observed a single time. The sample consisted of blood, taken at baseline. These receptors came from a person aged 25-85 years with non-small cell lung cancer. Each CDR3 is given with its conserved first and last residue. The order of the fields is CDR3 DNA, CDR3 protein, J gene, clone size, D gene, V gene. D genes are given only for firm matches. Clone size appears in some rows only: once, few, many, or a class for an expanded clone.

DNA: TGTGCCTGGAGTGTACCTAGTTCACCCCTCCACTTT
CDR3: CAWSVPSSPLHF
J: TRBJ1-6
size: .
D: .
V: TRBV30

DNA: TGTGCCAGCAGCTCGGGAGGGCCGATGACAGATACGCAGTATTTT
CDR3: CASSSGGPMTDTQYF
J: TRBJ2-3
size: .
D: TRBD2
V: TRBV5-6

DNA: TGTGCCAGCAGTGAAATCAGGGGGCTGGGTGGCTACACCTTC
CDR3: CASSEIRGLGGYTF
J: TRBJ1-2
size: .
D: TRBD1
V: TRBV25-1

DNA: TGCGCCAGCAGCCAAGATTGGGCTAGCGGGGGGGCCACAGATACGCAGTATTTT
CDR3: CASSQDWASGGATDTQYF
J: TRBJ2-3
size: .
D: TRBD2
V: TRBV4-3

DNA: TGTGCCAGTAGTACAACAGGGTTTTACGAGACCCAGTACTTC
CDR3: CASSTTGFYETQYF
J: TRBJ2-5
size: .
D: .
V: TRBV19

DNA: TGTGCCAGCAGCGAAGAAGGACTAGCGGGGAAAGATACGCAGTATTTT
CDR3: CASSEEGLAGKDTQYF
J: TRBJ2-3
size: .
D: TRBD2
V: TRBV7-2

DNA: TGTGCCAGCAGCGCACCGGGACAGGGCATCACCTCCTACGAGCAGTACTTC
CDR3: CASSAPGQGITSYEQYF
J: TRBJ2-7
size: .
D: TRBD1
V: TRBV5-4

DNA: TGCGCCAGCAGCTTGGTCGGGGTAGCGCGCACCGGGGAGCTGTTTTTT
CDR3: CASSLVGVARTGELFF
J: TRBJ2-2
size: .
D: .
V: TRBV5-1

DNA: TGTGCCTGGAACTGGGGGGGCCTTAAAACAGATACGCAGTATTTT
CDR3: CAWNWGGLKTDTQYF
J: TRBJ2-3
size: .
D: .
V: TRBV30

DNA: TGCGCCAGCAGCTTGCAGGTCCCAGATACGCAGTATTTT
CDR3: CASSLQVPDTQYF
J: TRBJ2-3
size: .
D: .
V: TRBV5-1

DNA: TGTGCCAGTGTCGGGACTAGCGGGAGTTACCGAGATGAGCAGTTCTTC
CDR3: CASVGTSGSYRDEQFF
J: TRBJ2-1
size: .
D: TRBD2
V: TRBV19

DNA: TGTGCCAGCAGCTTAGGGGAGGGAAACTATGGCTACACCTTC
CDR3: CASSLGEGNYGYTF
J: TRBJ1-2
size: .
D: .
V: TRBV5-5

DNA: TGTGCCAGCAGTAAGGGACAGGCTGGTCAGCCCCAGCATTTT
CDR3: CASSKGQAGQPQHF
J: TRBJ1-5
size: .
D: TRBD1
V: TRBV2

DNA: TGTGCCAGCAGCTTATCCCTAGCGGGTTCCCACAATGAGCAGTTCTTC
CDR3: CASSLSLAGSHNEQFF
J: TRBJ2-1
size: once
D: TRBD2
V: TRBV7-9

DNA: TGCGCCAGCAGCTTCCTACCGGGGGAAACTTACAATGAGCAGTTCTTC
CDR3: CASSFLPGETYNEQFF
J: TRBJ2-1
size: .
D: .
V: TRBV5-1

DNA: TGTGCCAGCAGCTTAGATGTGAGCGGGAGTCGCAATGAGCAGTTCTTC
CDR3: CASSLDVSGSRNEQFF
J: TRBJ2-1
size: once
D: TRBD2
V: TRBV7-9

DNA: TGTGCCAGCAGCACCATTATAGCGGGGGGGGACAATGAGCAGTTCTTC
CDR3: CASSTIIAGGDNEQFF
J: TRBJ2-1
size: .
D: TRBD2
V: TRBV4-2

DNA: TGTGCCAGCAGCCGGGACAGGGTCGAGCAGTACTTC
CDR3: CASSRDRVEQYF
J: TRBJ2-7
size: .
D: TRBD1
V: TRBV6-5

DNA: TGTGCCAGCGAGCAACAGTACAATCAGCCCCAGCATTTT
CDR3: CASEQQYNQPQHF
J: TRBJ1-5
size: .
D: .
V: TRBV6-5

DNA: TGTGCCAGCAGTTACTCACTAGGGTCTGGAAACACCATATATTTT
CDR3: CASSYSLGSGNTIYF
J: TRBJ1-3
size: .
D: .
V: TRBV6-5

DNA: TGTGCCAGCAGCCCGGGACAGCCCAACTATGGCTACACCTTC
CDR3: CASSPGQPNYGYTF
J: TRBJ1-2
size: .
D: TRBD1
V: TRBV6-5

DNA: TGTGCCAGCAGCGCAGGGGGCCAGCAGCCCCAGCATTTT
CDR3: CASSAGGQQPQHF
J: TRBJ1-5
size: .
D: TRBD1
V: TRBV7-9

DNA: TGTGCCAGCAGTCAAGGGGGCTTCTCCTATAATTCACCCCTCCACTTT
CDR3: CASSQGGFSYNSPLHF
J: TRBJ1-6
size: .
D: TRBD1
V: TRBV6-1

DNA: TGTGCCAGCAGCTTGGAAACAGCTGGAAACACCATATATTTT
CDR3: CASSLETAGNTIYF
J: TRBJ1-3
size: .
D: .
V: TRBV5-5

DNA: TGTGCCAGCAGCCCCGAATCGGGACAGATCTATGGCTACACCTTC
CDR3: CASSPESGQIYGYTF
J: TRBJ1-2
size: .
D: TRBD1
V: TRBV6-5

DNA: TGTGCCAGCAGCGTAGATTTATTACAAGAGACCCAGTACTTC
CDR3: CASSVDLLQETQYF
J: TRBJ2-5
size: .
D: .
V: TRBV9

DNA: TGTGCCAGCAGACTATTCCAGGGATCTCAAGGCTACACCTTC
CDR3: CASRLFQGSQGYTF
J: TRBJ1-2
size: few
D: .
V: TRBV6-5

DNA: TGTGCCAGCAGTTACTCGAACCGGGGGGGGGCAGATACGCAGTATTTT
CDR3: CASSYSNRGGADTQYF
J: TRBJ2-3
size: .
D: TRBD2
V: TRBV6-5

DNA: TGTGCCAGCAGTGGAGCTAACGGGGGCAATCAGCCCCAGCATTTT
CDR3: CASSGANGGNQPQHF
J: TRBJ1-5
size: .
D: .
V: TRBV2

DNA: TGTGCCATCAGTGAGGCGGGAGGGGGCACAGATACGCAGTATTTT
CDR3: CAISEAGGGTDTQYF
J: TRBJ2-3
size: once
D: TRBD2
V: TRBV10-3

DNA: TGCGCCAGCAGCTTGGGGAACCAAGCTTCAACTAATGAAAAACTGTTTTTT
CDR3: CASSLGNQASTNEKLFF
J: TRBJ1-4
size: .
D: .
V: TRBV5-1

DNA: TGTGCCAGCAGTTCTACGGCTAGCCGAATCACAGATACGCAGTATTTT
CDR3: CASSSTASRITDTQYF
J: TRBJ2-3
size: .
D: .
V: TRBV27

DNA: TGTGCCAGCAGTGAAAAGGCCAACCAGGGGTTCTTC
CDR3: CASSEKANQGFF
J: TRBJ2-1
size: .
D: .
V: TRBV6-1

DNA: TGTGCCACCAGCAGAGTGGGGATGAATTCACCCCTCCACTTT
CDR3: CATSRVGMNSPLHF
J: TRBJ1-6
size: once
D: .
V: TRBV15

DNA: TGTGCCAGCACCGGGCTACTTGGAGAGACCCAGTACTTC
CDR3: CASTGLLGETQYF
J: TRBJ2-5
size: .
D: .
V: TRBV5-4

DNA: TGTGCCAGCAGCTTCCAGCGGGGGGAGACCCAGTACTTC
CDR3: CASSFQRGETQYF
J: TRBJ2-5
size: .
D: TRBD2
V: TRBV7-2

DNA: TGTGCCAGCAGCCGGAGGGGCTATGGGGCCAACGTCCTGACTTTC
CDR3: CASSRRGYGANVLTF
J: TRBJ2-6
size: few
D: .
V: TRBV5-6

DNA: TGTGCCAGCAGCCGGCAAGGTGGCACCTACAATGAGCAGTTCTTC
CDR3: CASSRQGGTYNEQFF
J: TRBJ2-1
size: .
D: .
V: TRBV7-2

DNA: TGTGCCAGCAGCCTTGGACCGCCGAATTCACCCCTCCACTTT
CDR3: CASSLGPPNSPLHF
J: TRBJ1-6
size: few
D: .
V: TRBV11-3

DNA: TGTGCCAGCAGCCAACAGGGCGCGGGGGGTTGGGAGACCCAGTACTTC
CDR3: CASSQQGAGGWETQYF
J: TRBJ2-5
size: .
D: TRBD2
V: TRBV7-2

DNA: TGTGCCAGTAGTATGGGACAGGTCTCTCAGCCCCAGCATTTT
CDR3: CASSMGQVSQPQHF
J: TRBJ1-5
size: .
D: TRBD1
V: TRBV19

DNA: TGTGCCAGCAGTTTCAGGGATACTGAAGCTTTCTTT
CDR3: CASSFRDTEAFF
J: TRBJ1-1
size: medium-sized
D: .
V: TRBV6-5

DNA: TGCGCCAGCAGCTTGAATGGGGAGTCTCAGCCCCAGCATTTT
CDR3: CASSLNGESQPQHF
J: TRBJ1-5
size: few
D: .
V: TRBV5-1

DNA: TGTGCCAGCAGTATGGGACTAACGAGGGGGGATACGCAGTATTTT
CDR3: CASSMGLTRGDTQYF
J: TRBJ2-3
size: .
D: .
V: TRBV5-4

DNA: TGCGCCAGCAGGGGAGACCCTCAAGAGACCCAGTACTTC
CDR3: CASRGDPQETQYF
J: TRBJ2-5
size: .
D: .
V: TRBV5-1

DNA: TGTGCCAGCAGCCAAGATCTCAACTCTGGAAACACCATATATTTT
CDR3: CASSQDLNSGNTIYF
J: TRBJ1-3
size: .
D: .
V: TRBV3-1/TRBV3-2

DNA: TGCAGTGCTAGTGCCGGGCCCTGGGAGCAGTACTTC
CDR3: CSASAGPWEQYF
J: TRBJ2-7
size: .
D: .
V: TRBV20-1

DNA: TGCGCCAGCAGTGAGCTTGAGGGGGAAGCTTTCTTT
CDR3: CASSELEGEAFF
J: TRBJ1-1
size: .
D: .
V: TRBV10-1

DNA: TGTGCCAGCAGCTTCTTGGGTGAGACTGAAGCTTTCTTT
CDR3: CASSFLGETEAFF
J: TRBJ1-1
size: .
D: .
V: TRBV7-2

DNA: TGTGCCAGCAGCGTAGCAGCCTCCAAGACCGGGGAGCTGTTTTTT
CDR3: CASSVAASKTGELFF
J: TRBJ2-2
size: .
D: .
V: TRBV9

DNA: TGTGCCAGCAGCTTCTTTAACGGGGTCAGAGGTCAGCCCCAGCATTTT
CDR3: CASSFFNGVRGQPQHF
J: TRBJ1-5
size: few
D: .
V: TRBV7-8

DNA: TGTGCCAGCAGCCTTTACAACTACAATGAGCAGTTCTTC
CDR3: CASSLYNYNEQFF
J: TRBJ2-1
size: once
D: .
V: TRBV5-4

DNA: TGTGCCAGCAGCGTAGATAGCGGGGCCACAGATACGCAGTATTTT
CDR3: CASSVDSGATDTQYF
J: TRBJ2-3
size: .
D: TRBD2
V: TRBV9